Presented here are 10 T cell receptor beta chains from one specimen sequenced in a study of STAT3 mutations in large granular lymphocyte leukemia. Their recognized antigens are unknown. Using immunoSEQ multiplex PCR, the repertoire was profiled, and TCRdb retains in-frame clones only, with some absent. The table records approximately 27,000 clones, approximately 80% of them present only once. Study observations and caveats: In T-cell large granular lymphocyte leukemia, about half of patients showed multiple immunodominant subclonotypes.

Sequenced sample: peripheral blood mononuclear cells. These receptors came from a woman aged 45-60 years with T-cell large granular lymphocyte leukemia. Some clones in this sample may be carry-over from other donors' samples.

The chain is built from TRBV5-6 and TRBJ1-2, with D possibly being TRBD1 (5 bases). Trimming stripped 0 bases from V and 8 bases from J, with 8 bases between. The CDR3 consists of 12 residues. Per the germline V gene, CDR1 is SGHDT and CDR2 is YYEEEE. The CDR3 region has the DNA TGTGCCAGCAGCTTGGGGGGCATGGGCTACACCTTC. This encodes CASSLGGMGYTF.

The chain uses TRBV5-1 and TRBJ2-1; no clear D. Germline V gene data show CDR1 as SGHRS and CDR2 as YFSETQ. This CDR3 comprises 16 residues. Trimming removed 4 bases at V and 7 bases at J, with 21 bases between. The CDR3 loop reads CASSPGPKSEWNEQFF. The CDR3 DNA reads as TGCGCCAGCAGCCCCGGACCTAAGAGCGAGTGGAATGAGCAGTTCTTC.

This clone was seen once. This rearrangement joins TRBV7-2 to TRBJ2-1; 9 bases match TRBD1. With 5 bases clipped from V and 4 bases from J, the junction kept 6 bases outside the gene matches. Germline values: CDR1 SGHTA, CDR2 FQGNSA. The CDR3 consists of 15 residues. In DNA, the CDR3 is TGTGCCAGCAGCCCGGGACAGGGTGGATACAATGAGCAGTTCTTC. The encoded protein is CASSPGQGGYNEQFF.

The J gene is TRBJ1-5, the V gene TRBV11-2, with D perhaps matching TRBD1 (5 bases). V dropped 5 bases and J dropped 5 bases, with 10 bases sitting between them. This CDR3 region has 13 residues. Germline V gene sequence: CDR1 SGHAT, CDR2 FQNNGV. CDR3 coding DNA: TGTGCCAGCAGCCTGGGAGGGGATCAGCCCCAGCATTTT. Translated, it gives CASSLGGDQPQHF.

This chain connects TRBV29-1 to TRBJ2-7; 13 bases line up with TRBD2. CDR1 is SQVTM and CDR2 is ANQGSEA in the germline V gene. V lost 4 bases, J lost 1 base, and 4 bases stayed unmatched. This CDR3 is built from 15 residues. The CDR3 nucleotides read TGCAGCGTTGTTGGACTAGCGGGGGTATCCTACGAGCAGTACTTC. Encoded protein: CSVVGLAGVSYEQYF.

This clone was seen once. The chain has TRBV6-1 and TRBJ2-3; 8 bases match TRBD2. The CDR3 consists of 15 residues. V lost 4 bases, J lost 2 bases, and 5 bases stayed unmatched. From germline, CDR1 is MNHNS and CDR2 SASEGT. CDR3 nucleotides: TGTGCCAGCAGTGCTAGCGGGCGGGACACAGATACGCAGTATTTT. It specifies CASSASGRDTDTQYF.

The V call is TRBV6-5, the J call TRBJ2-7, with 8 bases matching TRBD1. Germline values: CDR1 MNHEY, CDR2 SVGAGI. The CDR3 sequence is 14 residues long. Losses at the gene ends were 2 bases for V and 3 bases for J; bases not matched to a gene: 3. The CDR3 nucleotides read TGTGCCAGCAGTTACCGGGGGACAGGCTACGAGCAGTACTTC. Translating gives CASSYRGTGYEQYF.

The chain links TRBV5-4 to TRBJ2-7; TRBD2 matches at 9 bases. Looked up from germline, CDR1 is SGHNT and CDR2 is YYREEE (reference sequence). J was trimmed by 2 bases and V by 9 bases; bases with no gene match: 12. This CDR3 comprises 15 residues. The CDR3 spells CATKRLAGTAYEQYF. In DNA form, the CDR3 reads TGTGCCACCAAGAGGCTAGCGGGAACCGCCTACGAGCAGTACTTC.

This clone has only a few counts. In DNA form, the CDR3 reads TGTGCCAGCAGCCCGGACACTTCGAACACTGAAGCTTTCTTT. This codes for CASSPDTSNTEAFF. This chain connects TRBV7-9 to TRBJ1-1; D may be TRBD1 (5 bases). Per the germline V gene, CDR1 is SEHNR and CDR2 is FQNEAQ (reference sequence). V was clipped by 5 bases and J by 1 base, with 11 bases between them. The CDR3 covers 14 residues.

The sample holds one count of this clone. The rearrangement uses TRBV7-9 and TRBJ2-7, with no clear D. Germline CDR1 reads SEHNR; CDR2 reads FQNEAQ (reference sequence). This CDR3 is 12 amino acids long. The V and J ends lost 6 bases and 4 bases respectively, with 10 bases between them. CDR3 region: CASSRVGYEQYF. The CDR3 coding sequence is TGTGCCAGCAGTCGGGTGGGATACGAGCAGTACTTC.